The clone carrying this TCR beta chain was recorded at least ten times. The source of the sample is a study of T-cell reconstitution after alpha-beta-depleted transplantation in children. CDR3 length: 15 amino acids. Looked up from germline, CDR1 is MNHEY and CDR2 is SMNVEV (reference sequence). Trimming pared 8 bases from V and 5 bases from J, leaving 19 bases between. A library of TCRbeta sequences, prepared with unique molecular identifiers, was generated. Each CDR3 protein gets one entry after TCRdb re-called the PCR reads with MiXCR. The data hold about 480,000 distinct CDR3 sequences, with about an eighth observed a single time.

The TCR sequence derives from a human donor who donated a stem cell graft to a child with combined immunodeficiency. This material consisted of PBMCs from the stem cell graft donor, taken from the stem cell graft. The genes are TRBV27 and TRBJ2-1, with a possible D match to TRBD2 (6 bases). CDR3 in DNA: TGTGCCAGCCATCGCGGGAATTCAGGCAACAATGAGCAGTTCTTC. It is translated as CASHRGNSGNNEQFF.